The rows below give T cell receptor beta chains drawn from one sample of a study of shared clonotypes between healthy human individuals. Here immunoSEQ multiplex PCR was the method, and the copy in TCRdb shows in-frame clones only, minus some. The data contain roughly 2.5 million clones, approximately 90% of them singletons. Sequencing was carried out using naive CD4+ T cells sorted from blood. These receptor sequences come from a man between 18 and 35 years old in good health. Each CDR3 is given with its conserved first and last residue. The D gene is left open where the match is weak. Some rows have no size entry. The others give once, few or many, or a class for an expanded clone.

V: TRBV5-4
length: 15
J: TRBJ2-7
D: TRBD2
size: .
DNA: TGTGCCAGCAGCCTAGGACTAGCGGGGTCCTACGAGCAGTACTTC
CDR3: CASSLGLAGSYEQYF

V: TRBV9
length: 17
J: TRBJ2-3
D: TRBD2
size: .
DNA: TGTGCCAGCAGCGTATCCGGACTAGCAACTGGAACAGATACGCAGTATTTT
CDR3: CASSVSGLATGTDTQYF

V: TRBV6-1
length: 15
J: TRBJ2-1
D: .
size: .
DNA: TGTGCCAGCATTAACTCTAAGGACCTAGGGAGTGAGCAGTTCTTC
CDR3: CASINSKDLGSEQFF

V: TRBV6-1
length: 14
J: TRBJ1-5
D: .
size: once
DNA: TGTGCCAGCAGTGAAGCGGGGGCAGAAAGAGCCCAGCATTTT
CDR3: CASSEAGAERAQHF

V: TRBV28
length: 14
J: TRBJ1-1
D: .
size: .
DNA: TGTGCCAGCTTAGGGGCCAGGACACTCACTGAAGCTTTCTTT
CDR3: CASLGARTLTEAFF

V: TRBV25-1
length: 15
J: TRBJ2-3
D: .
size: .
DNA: TGTGCCAGCAGTGAAAGCCCCCCGGGGGCGGGTACGCAGTATTTT
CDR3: CASSESPPGAGTQYF

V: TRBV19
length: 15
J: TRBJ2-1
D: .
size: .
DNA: TGTGCCAGTAGTATGGCGGCAGTCTCCTACAATGAGCAGTTCTTC
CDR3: CASSMAAVSYNEQFF

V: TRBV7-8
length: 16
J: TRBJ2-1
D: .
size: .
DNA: TGTGCCAGCAGTTCCCTCGCGGGACCCCCCCCACAGGAGCAGTTCTTC
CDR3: CASSSLAGPPPQEQFF

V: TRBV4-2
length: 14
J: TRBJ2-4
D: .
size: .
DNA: TGTGCCAGCAGCCAAGAGCCATCTTCAGTACTTCAGTACTTC
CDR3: CASSQEPSSVLQYF

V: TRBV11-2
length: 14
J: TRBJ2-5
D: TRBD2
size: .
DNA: TGTGCCAGCAGCAAGACTAGCGGAGGGGAGACCCAGTACTTC
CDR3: CASSKTSGGETQYF

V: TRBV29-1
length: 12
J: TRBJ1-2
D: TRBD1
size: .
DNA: TGCAGCGTGGGGGACAGTGGGCAGGGCTACACCTTC
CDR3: CSVGDSGQGYTF

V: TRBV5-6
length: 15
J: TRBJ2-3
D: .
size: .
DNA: TGTGCCAGCAGCTTGGGACTGCTAGGAACAGATACGCAGTATTTT
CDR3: CASSLGLLGTDTQYF

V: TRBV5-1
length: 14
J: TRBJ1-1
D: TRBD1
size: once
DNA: TGCGCCAGCAGCTCACAGGGGAAGAACACTGAAGCTTTCTTT
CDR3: CASSSQGKNTEAFF

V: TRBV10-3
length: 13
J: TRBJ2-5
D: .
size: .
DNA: TGTGCCATCAGTGAGCGGGGGCAAGAGACCCAGTACTTC
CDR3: CAISERGQETQYF

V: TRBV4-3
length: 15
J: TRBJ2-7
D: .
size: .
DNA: TGCGCCAGCAGCCAAGATCCCCTAGGGGGATACGAGCAGTACTTC
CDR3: CASSQDPLGGYEQYF

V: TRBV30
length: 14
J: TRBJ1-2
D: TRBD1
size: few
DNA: TGTGCCTGGAGGGGGACTGGGACAGGGGATGGCTACACCTTC
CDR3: CAWRGTGTGDGYTF

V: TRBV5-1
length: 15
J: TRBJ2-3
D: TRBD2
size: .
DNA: TGCGCCAGCACAACTAGCGGCTCTAGCACAGATACGCAGTATTTT
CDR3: CASTTSGSSTDTQYF

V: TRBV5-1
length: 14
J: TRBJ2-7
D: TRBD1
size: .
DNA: TGCGCCAGCAGCCCCAGGACAGGGGACTACGAGCAGTACTTC
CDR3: CASSPRTGDYEQYF

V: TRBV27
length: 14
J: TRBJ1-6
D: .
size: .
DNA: TGTGCCAGCAGCCTAGGGGAAGCAGGATCACCCCTCCACTTT
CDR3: CASSLGEAGSPLHF

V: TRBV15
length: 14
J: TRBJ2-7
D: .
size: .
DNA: TGTGCCACCAGCAGAGCCCGTACGGGTTACGAGCAGTACTTC
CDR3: CATSRARTGYEQYF

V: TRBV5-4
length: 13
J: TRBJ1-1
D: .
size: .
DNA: TGTGCCAGCAGCAGAACAGGCCTAACTGAAGCTTTCTTT
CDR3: CASSRTGLTEAFF

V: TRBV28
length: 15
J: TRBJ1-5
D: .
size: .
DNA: TGTGCCAGCAGTTTAATGGGCCCAAGCAATCAGCCCCAGCATTTT
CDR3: CASSLMGPSNQPQHF

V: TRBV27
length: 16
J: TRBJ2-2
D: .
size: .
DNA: TGTGCCAGCAGTTTCACGACTGCTGCGAACACCGGGGAGCTGTTTTTT
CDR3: CASSFTTAANTGELFF

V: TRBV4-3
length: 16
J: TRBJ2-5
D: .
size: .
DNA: TGCGCCAGCAGCCAAGAAGCTAGCGGGACAGGGTTGACCCAGTACTTC
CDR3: CASSQEASGTGLTQYF

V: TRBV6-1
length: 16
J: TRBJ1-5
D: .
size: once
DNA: TGTGCCAGCAGTGGGGCCGTTAGTGGGCCGGTAGAGCCCCAGCATTTT
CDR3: CASSGAVSGPVEPQHF

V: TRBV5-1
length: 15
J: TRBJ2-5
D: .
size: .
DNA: TGCGCCAGCAGCTTGGCCATGCTAGCGAAAGAGACCCAGTACTTC
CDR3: CASSLAMLAKETQYF

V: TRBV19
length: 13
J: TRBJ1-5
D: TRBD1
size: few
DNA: TGTGCCAGTAGGGGACAGGGCTATCAGCCCCAGCATTTT
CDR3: CASRGQGYQPQHF

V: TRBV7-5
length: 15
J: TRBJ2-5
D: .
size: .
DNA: TGTGCCAGAAGCCCGGTCCAGACTAGTAGAGAGACCCAGTACTTC
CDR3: CARSPVQTSRETQYF

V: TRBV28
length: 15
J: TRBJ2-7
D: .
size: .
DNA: TGTGCCAGCAGTTTAGGGACTGCTCTACCCTACGAGCAGTACTTC
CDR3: CASSLGTALPYEQYF

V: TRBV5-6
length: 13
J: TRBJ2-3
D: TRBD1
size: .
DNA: TGTGCCAGCAGCTGGACAGGGGAAGATACGCAGTATTTT
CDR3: CASSWTGEDTQYF

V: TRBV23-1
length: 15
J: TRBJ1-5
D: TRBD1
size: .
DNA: TGCGCCAGCAGTCGAAGGGACAGCGTGACGTTGCCCCAGCATTTT
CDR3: CASSRRDSVTLPQHF

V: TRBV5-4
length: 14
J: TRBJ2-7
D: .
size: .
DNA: TGTGCCAGCAGCTCCTACGACAGAGTCTACGAGCAGTACTTC
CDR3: CASSSYDRVYEQYF

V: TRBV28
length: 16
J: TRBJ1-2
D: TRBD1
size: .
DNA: TGTGCCAGCAGTTTCCGGCTATCGGGACAGGGAGTGGGCTACACCTTC
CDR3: CASSFRLSGQGVGYTF

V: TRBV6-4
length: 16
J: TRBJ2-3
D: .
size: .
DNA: TGTGCCAGCAGTGACTCGACGGGACCTAGCACAGATACGCAGTATTTT
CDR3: CASSDSTGPSTDTQYF

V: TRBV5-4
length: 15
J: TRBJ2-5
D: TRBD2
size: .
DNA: TGTGCCAGCAGCTTAGCGGGAGGTAGACAAGAGACCCAGTACTTC
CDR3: CASSLAGGRQETQYF

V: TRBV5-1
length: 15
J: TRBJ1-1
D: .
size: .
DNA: TGCGCCAGCAGCTTGGAATCAGGGATATCGTCTGAAGCTTTCTTT
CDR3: CASSLESGISSEAFF